A single sample gave rise to the 13 T cell receptor beta chains below, sequenced in a study of beta chain features in type 1 diabetes. What was sequenced were expressed TCRB transcripts, since all of the isolated RNA had been reverse transcribed. The table came from immunoSEQ multiplex PCR; TCRdb's copy has only in-frame clones and leaves some out. Found here are under 300,000 clones, around 13% of them singletons; the top ten hold almost 0.02%. Notes on the study in general: In all four CD4+ subsets, TCRB CDR3 length was significantly, moderately reduced in type 1 diabetes.

Antigen specificity for these receptors is unknown. The sequencing sample was made of naive CD4+ T cells from blood. Receptors originate from a young man with type 1 diabetes.

In its sample, this clone was seen a few times. The V and J genes are TRBV30 and TRBJ1-1, with D tentatively TRBD1 (5 bases). Germline values: CDR1 GTSNPN, CDR2 SVGIG (reference sequence). The CDR3 runs to 13 residues. The V end lost 5 bases, the J end lost 4 bases, and 14 bases lay between the germline ends. The CDR3 loop reads CAWGARESTEAFF. DNA of the CDR3: TGTGCCTGGGGGGCTAGGGAATCCACTGAAGCTTTCTTT.

This chain's CDR3 is CASRDRQETQYF. CDR3 nucleotides: TGTGCCAGCAGAGACAGACAAGAGACCCAGTACTTC. The chain joins TRBV11-2 to TRBJ2-5, with D possibly TRBD1 on 5 matching bases. Germline lookup yields CDR1 SGHAT and CDR2 FQNNGV. This CDR3 has 12 residues. V dropped 6 bases and J dropped 2 bases, with 7 bases sitting between them.

This clone has a handful of counts. The gene calls are TRBV19 and TRBJ2-7; TRBD1 matches 9 bases. The germline CDR1 and CDR2 sequences are LNHDA and SQIVND (reference sequence). The CDR3 spans 13 residues. After removal of 6 bases from V and 3 bases from J, the junction contained 3 bases not matched to a gene. CDR3 region: CASRSGQGYEQYF. The CDR3 coding sequence is TGTGCCAGTAGATCGGGACAGGGCTACGAGCAGTACTTC.

This clone was counted a few times. J is TRBJ2-1 and V is TRBV2, with 8 bases identical to TRBD2. CDR1 SNHLY and CDR2 FYNNEI come from the germline V gene. V was pared by 6 bases and J by 6 bases, with 10 bases of the junction left unmatched. This CDR3 is built from 15 residues. The CDR3 protein is CASRPKSGGFNEQFF. In nucleotides, the CDR3 is TGTGCCAGCAGACCAAAATCGGGAGGGTTCAATGAGCAGTTCTTC.

This chain connects TRBV7-6 to TRBJ2-3; no firm D call. This CDR3 has 12 amino acids. V was cut by 1 base and J by 6 bases, with 5 bases left in between. Germline CDR1 SGHVS, CDR2 FNYEAQ. The CDR3 is CASSLDYDTQYF. The CDR3 DNA is TGTGCCAGCAGCTTAGACTATGATACGCAGTATTTT. The whole variable domain, remainder taken from reference TRBV7-6 and TRBJ2-3, is GAGVSQSPRYKVTKRGQDVALRCDPISGHVSLYWYRQALGQGPEFLTYFNYEAQQDKSGLPNDRFSAERPEGSISTLTIQRTEQRDSAMYRCASSLDYDTQYFGPGTRLTVL.

There are a few counts of this clone. V and J are TRBV2 and TRBJ2-6, with 10 nucleotides matching TRBD2. V was clipped by 6 bases and J by 0 bases; unmatched bases: 8. From germline, CDR1 is SNHLY and CDR2 FYNNEI. The CDR3 totals 18 residues. CDR3 region: CASRPTGTSVSGANVLTF. DNA for the CDR3: TGTGCCAGCAGACCCACCGGGACTAGCGTCTCTGGGGCCAACGTCCTGACTTTC. The full variable domain, rest sourced from reference TRBV2 and TRBJ2-6, is EPEVTQTPSHQVTQMGQEVILRCVPISNHLYFYWYRQILGQKVEFLVSFYNNEISEKSEIFDDQFSVERPDGSNFTLKIRSTKLEDSAMYFCASRPTGTSVSGANVLTFGAGSRLTVL.

DNA of the CDR3: TGTGCCAGCAGCCTCGGACTAGCGGGGAGCACAGATACGCAGTATTTT. It is translated as CASSLGLAGSTDTQYF. V and J are TRBV2 and TRBJ2-3; 12 bases are shared with TRBD2. The CDR3 loop spans 16 amino acids. V lost 6 bases, J lost 0 bases, and 4 bases stayed unmatched. Germline assignment: CDR1 SNHLY and CDR2 FYNNEI.

The genes are TRBV2 and TRBJ2-5, with D possibly TRBD1 on 6 matching bases. Germline V lookup: CDR1 SNHLY, CDR2 FYNNEI. The CDR3 consists of 15 residues. The V end lost 6 bases, the J end lost 4 bases, and 18 bases lay between the germline ends. The CDR3 here is CASRARDIRRETQYF. CDR3 in DNA: TGTGCCAGCAGGGCCCGGGACATCAGACGAGAGACCCAGTACTTC.

Of note for this clone: An end of the junction differs from the germline gene, which may be a read error. The chain has TRBV7-2 and TRBJ1-2; 9 bases align to TRBD1. Germline V CDR1 and CDR2: SGHTA, FQGNSA. The CDR3 is made up of 15 amino acids. In DNA form, the CDR3 reads TGTGCCAGCAGCACCAATGTAGTTGGGACAGGGCGATGGATCTTC. It is translated as CASSTNVVGTGRWIF.

The DNA for the CDR3 is TGTGCCAGCAGTTCTAGCGGCGACTCCTACGAGCAGTACTTC. Its protein is CASSSSGDSYEQYF. The chain has TRBV9 and TRBJ2-7, with TRBD2 matching over 7 bases. Germline-derived CDR1 and CDR2 are SGDLS and YYNGEE. Losses at the gene ends were 5 bases for V and 0 bases for J; bases not matched to a gene: 5. The CDR3 sequence is 14 residues long.

The chain uses TRBV30 and TRBJ1-5; D remains ambiguous. The V and J ends lost 1 base and 7 bases respectively, with 8 bases between them. Germline V gene data show CDR1 as GTSNPN and CDR2 as SVGIG (reference sequence). CDR3 length: 12 amino acids. The CDR3 sequence is CAWSDVGQPQHF. CDR3 DNA: TGTGCCTGGAGTGATGTTGGCCAGCCCCAGCATTTT.

This clone has just a few counts. The chain joins TRBV18 to TRBJ1-1; 7 bases align to TRBD1. The germline gives CDR1 KGHSH, CDR2 LQKENI. The CDR3 runs 14 residues. V lost 4 bases and J lost 0; bases outside the gene matches: 2. CDR3 nucleotides: TGTGCCAGCTCACGGGACAGAGTGAACACTGAAGCTTTCTTT. Its protein product is CASSRDRVNTEAFF.

This clone has just a few counts. This chain uses TRBV27 with TRBJ2-2; TRBD1 matches at 8 bases. The CDR3 contains 15 residues. V shed 3 bases and J 4 bases; nucleotides not matched to a gene: 4. Germline CDR1 reads MNHEY; CDR2 reads SMNVEV (reference sequence). The CDR3 nucleotides read TGTGCCAGCAGTTTCGGACAGGGTCTCACCGGGGAGCTGTTTTTT. Encoded protein: CASSFGQGLTGELFF.